A single sample gave rise to the 32 T cell receptor beta chains below, sequenced in a study of OX40 agonist ivuxolimab in advanced cancers. Measured with immunoSEQ multiplex PCR; TCRdb has only the in-frame clones, and not every one. The data contain tens of thousands of clones, about 81% of them singletons. Here the sequenced sample was CD4+ or CD8+ T cells sorted from blood, taken in a trial of the OX40 agonist ivuxolimab. These receptors all come from an adult with an advanced solid tumor such as melanoma, head and neck, liver or kidney cancer.

This sequence joins TRBV6-5 and TRBJ1-1; 7 bases map to TRBD1. In germline, CDR1 is MNHEY, CDR2 SVGAGI. V lost 0 bases to trimming and J lost 4 bases; unmatched junction nucleotides: 5. The CDR3 contains 15 residues. CDR3 nucleotides: TGTGCCAGCAGTTACTCGACAGGGACCGGCACTGAAGCTTTCTTT. Translation: CASSYSTGTGTEAFF.

This clone has a handful of counts. The chain joins TRBV5-1 to TRBJ1-2; possibly TRBD1 for D (6 bases). The ends were cut back, 4 bases at V and 6 bases at J, with 13 bases in the middle. Per the germline V gene, CDR1 is SGHRS and CDR2 is YFSETQ. The CDR3 loop spans 13 amino acids. In DNA, the CDR3 is TGCGCCAGCAGCAGAGGGGGGGCGGATGGCTACACCTTC. Protein product: CASSRGGADGYTF.

As regards this clone: This specimen includes other DNA sequences encoding the same CDR3. The CDR3 bases are TGTGCCAGCAGCGTAGTGGGACAGGGGGATGGCTACACCTTC. Translation: CASSVVGQGDGYTF. The chain joins TRBV9 to TRBJ1-2, with 11 nucleotides matching TRBD1. Germline CDR1 reads SGDLS; CDR2 reads YYNGEE. Unmatched junction bases numbered 1, after V lost 0 bases and J lost 6 bases. The CDR3 consists of 14 residues.

A few counts support this clone. The gene calls are TRBV7-3 and TRBJ1-3, with D unresolved. Germline assignment: CDR1 SGHTA and CDR2 FQGTGA. This CDR3 contains 13 residues. V gave up 4 bases and J gave up 3 bases, with 7 bases separating them. In nucleotides, the CDR3 is TGTGCCAGCAGCTCTCGGGGTGGAAACACCATATATTTT. It translates to CASSSRGGNTIYF.

The chain uses TRBV15 and TRBJ1-5, with 7 bases aligning to TRBD1. Germline CDR1 is LNHNV and CDR2 is YYDKDF (reference sequence). The CDR3 spans 17 residues. The V gene end was trimmed by 5 bases and the J gene end by 2 bases; junction bases not matched to a gene: 12. The CDR3 reads CATSQTGQARGNQPQHF. The CDR3 DNA follows: TGTGCCACCAGCCAAACCGGACAGGCCCGGGGCAATCAGCCCCAGCATTTT. The variable domain in full, completed from reference TRBV15 and TRBJ1-5, reads DAMVIQNPRYQVTQFGKPVTLSCSQTLNHNVMYWYQQKSSQAPKLLFHYYDKDFNNEADTPDNFQSRRPNTSFCFLDIRSPGLGDTAMYLCATSQTGQARGNQPQHFGDGTRLSIL.

V and J are TRBV4-1 and TRBJ1-1; no firm D call. CDR1 is MGHRA and CDR2 is YSYEKL in the germline V gene. The length of the CDR3 is 14 residues. Trimming took off 4 bases at V and 1 base at J, with 10 bases between the two ends. This CDR3 is CASSRGLTNTEAFF. The CDR3 DNA follows: TGCGCCAGCAGCCGTGGACTGACGAACACTGAAGCTTTCTTT.

This clone has just one count. CDR3 in amino acids: CASSPLPGVTVYEQYF. The DNA of the CDR3 is TGTGCCAGCTCACCACTACCCGGGGTGACGGTGTACGAGCAGTACTTC. The genes are TRBV18 and TRBJ2-7; D might be TRBD2 (5 bases). This CDR3 is 16 amino acids long. The germline V gene encodes CDR1 KGHSH and CDR2 LQKENI. The V and J ends lost 1 base and 4 bases respectively, with 17 bases between them.

The J gene is TRBJ2-7, the V gene TRBV25-1; D is possibly TRBD2 (6 bases). This CDR3 spans 13 amino acids. V was trimmed by 1 base and J by 6 bases, leaving 10 bases between them. CDR1 and CDR2 (germline): MGHDK, SYGVNS. The CDR3 coding sequence is TGTGCCAGCAGTGAATGGAGGGAAGGCGAGCAGTACTTC. Translated, it gives CASSEWREGEQYF.

The chain has TRBV12-5 and TRBJ1-3, with TRBD1 as a possible D gene (6 bases). There are 13 residues in the CDR3. Deletions cut 5 bases from V and 2 bases from J, with 7 bases between. Germline values: CDR1 LGHNT, CDR2 FRNRAP. The CDR3 sequence is CASGTGTGNTIYF. Written as DNA, the CDR3 is TGTGCTAGTGGTACAGGGACTGGAAACACCATATATTTT.

This chain uses TRBV9 with TRBJ1-3; D unclear. V lost 1 base and J lost 0, with 8 bases in between. The CDR3 totals 15 residues. CDR1 and CDR2 (germline): SGDLS, YYNGEE. CDR3 sequence reads: CASSVNAYSGNTIYF. The CDR3 region has the DNA TGTGCCAGCAGCGTAAACGCCTACTCTGGAAACACCATATATTTT.

The rearrangement joins TRBV7-6 to TRBJ2-4; no firm D call. Trimming took off 0 bases at V and 9 bases at J, with 9 bases between the two ends. CDR1 is SGHVS and CDR2 is FNYEAQ in the germline V gene. This CDR3 comprises 13 residues. The CDR3: CASSLALGVIQYF. CDR3 DNA sequence: TGTGCCAGCAGCTTAGCCCTAGGTGTCATTCAGTACTTC. Using reference TRBV7-6 and TRBJ2-4 for the parts outside the CDR3, the full variable domain is GAGVSQSPRYKVTKRGQDVALRCDPISGHVSLYWYRQALGQGPEFLTYFNYEAQQDKSGLPNDRFSAERPEGSISTLTIQRTEQRDSAMYRCASSLALGVIQYFGAGTRLSVL.

V is TRBV10-3 and J is TRBJ1-6; 8 bases agree with TRBD1. The germline V gene has CDR1 ENHRY and CDR2 SYGVKD. The V gene end was trimmed by 0 bases and the J gene end by 9 bases; junction bases not matched to a gene: 4. The CDR3 totals 15 residues. This CDR3 is CAISESQGGPSPLHF. The CDR3 DNA is TGTGCCATCAGTGAGTCACAGGGGGGGCCTTCACCCCTCCACTTT.

V gene TRBV5-6 combines with J gene TRBJ2-3; 10 bases align to TRBD2. The CDR3 spans 18 residues. CDR1 and CDR2 (germline): SGHDT, YYEEEE. V gave up 3 bases and J gave up 5 bases; unmatched junction bases: 15. The chain's CDR3 is CASSWGLRLAGVRDTQYF. In nucleotides, the CDR3 is TGTGCCAGCAGCTGGGGGCTGCGGCTAGCGGGAGTACGAGATACGCAGTATTTT.

This sequence joins TRBV6-5 and TRBJ1-1; D call uncertain. Germline CDR1 is MNHEY and CDR2 is SVGAGI. This CDR3 spans 11 amino acids. The V end was cut by 5 bases, the J end by 6 bases, with 7 bases between. CDR3 loop: CASSSRSEAFF. The CDR3 region has the DNA TGTGCCAGCAGTAGTCGGTCTGAAGCTTTCTTT.

This clone was seen once. The gene calls are TRBV6-5 and TRBJ1-5, with TRBD1 matching 8 bases. The trim removed 6 bases at V and 1 base at J, leaving 5 bases unmatched. Germline CDR1 and CDR2: MNHEY and SVGAGI. This CDR3 is 15 amino acids long. CDR3 DNA sequence: TGTGCCAGCAGCACGACAGGGGTGAGCAATCAGCCCCAGCATTTT. Protein: CASSTTGVSNQPQHF.

The rearrangement uses TRBV5-1 and TRBJ2-2; 8 bases map to TRBD1. Germline V lookup: CDR1 SGHRS, CDR2 YFSETQ. This CDR3 is built from 14 residues. The V and J ends lost 4 bases and 6 bases, in that order; junction bases with no gene match: 5. CDR3 bases: TGCGCCAGCAGCCCGGGGACAGGAGCCGGGGAGCTGTTTTTT. This codes for CASSPGTGAGELFF.

This clone has only a few counts. The chain couples TRBV5-1 to TRBJ1-3; D is unclear. The CDR3 consists of 16 residues. The V end lost 0 bases, the J end lost 4 bases, and 14 bases lay between the germline ends. Germline CDR1 is SGHRS and CDR2 is YFSETQ. In DNA form, the CDR3 reads TGCGCCAGCAGCTTGGGTGGGGTCACTCCGGGAAACACCATATATTTT. This sequence encodes CASSLGGVTPGNTIYF.

V usage is TRBV12-5 and J usage is TRBJ1-5; TRBD1 agrees at 7 bases. Looked up from germline, CDR1 is LGHNT and CDR2 is FRNRAP. J gave up 5 bases and V 2 bases, and 12 bases lay outside the gene matches. The CDR3 has 17 residues. The CDR3 region is CASGLRQGLVGDQPQHF. The CDR3 DNA sequence: TGTGCTAGTGGTTTGAGACAGGGACTCGTGGGGGATCAGCCCCAGCATTTT. Full variable domain (rest looked up from reference TRBV12-5 and TRBJ1-5): DARVTQTPRHKVTEMGQEVTMRCQPILGHNTVFWYRQTMMQGLELLAYFRNRAPLDDSGMPKDRFSAEMPDATLATLKIQPSEPRDSAVYFCASGLRQGLVGDQPQHFGDGTRLSIL.

The V call is TRBV7-2, the J call TRBJ2-1; TRBD2 matches at 12 bases. Unmatched junction bases numbered 10, after V lost 2 bases and J lost 8 bases. The CDR3 sequence is 17 residues long. Per germline, CDR1 SGHTA and CDR2 FQGNSA. CDR3 bases: TGTGCCAGCAGCTTATCATTGACTAGCGGGAGAACTTATGAGCAGTTCTTC. Translated, it gives CASSLSLTSGRTYEQFF.

This clone occurred a few times. The genes are TRBV30 and TRBJ1-6; D unresolved. Trimming shortened V by 3 bases and J by 7 bases, and 13 bases separated the two germline ends. The CDR3 has 14 amino acids. Per the germline V gene, CDR1 is GTSNPN and CDR2 is SVGIG (reference sequence). The CDR3 DNA reads as TGTGCCTGGAGCCACCTGGGCCAAAATTCACCCCTCCACTTT. Encoded protein: CAWSHLGQNSPLHF.

The chain carries TRBV10-3 and TRBJ1-2; 9 nucleotides line up with TRBD1. Germline CDR1 is ENHRY and CDR2 is SYGVKD. V lost 10 bases to trimming and J lost 8 bases; unmatched junction nucleotides: 11. The CDR3 totals 13 residues. The CDR3 nucleotides are TGTGCCACCTCACTCCGACAGGGGGACGGCTACACCTTC. This encodes CATSLRQGDGYTF.

The genes are TRBV5-6 and TRBJ2-7; D is perhaps TRBD1 or TRBD2 (5 bases each). In germline, CDR1 is SGHDT, CDR2 YYEEEE. V was trimmed by 6 bases and J by 5 bases, leaving 15 bases between them. This CDR3 has 13 amino acids. The CDR3 coding sequence is TGTGCCAGCACCACTCGAGGGGTAAACGAGCAGTACTTC. Translation gives CASTTRGVNEQYF.

V usage is TRBV5-1 and J usage is TRBJ1-1; D gene unclear. Trimming took off 6 bases at V and 5 bases at J, with 11 bases between the two ends. CDR1 SGHRS and CDR2 YFSETQ come from the germline V gene. This CDR3 has 12 amino acids. CDR3 nucleotide sequence: TGCGCCAGCACGATCGAAGGGACTGAAGCTTTCTTT. Protein: CASTIEGTEAFF. Based on the CDR3 plus reference TRBV5-1 and TRBJ1-1, the full variable domain is KAGVTQTPRYLIKTRGQQVTLSCSPISGHRSVSWYQQTPGQGLQFLFEYFSETQRNKGNFPGRFSGRQFSNSRSEMNVSTLELGDSALYLCASTIEGTEAFFGQGTRLTVV.

To note about this clone: Other DNA sequences in this sample translate to the same CDR3. The chain links TRBV7-3 to TRBJ1-2; weak D call: TRBD1 (5 bases). V was clipped by 4 bases and J by 0 bases, with 6 bases between them. CDR1 is SGHTA, CDR2 FQGTGA, per germline. This CDR3 spans 13 amino acids. The CDR3 nucleotides are TGTGCCAGCAGCTCGGGACCTAACTATGGCTACACCTTC. Translated, it gives CASSSGPNYGYTF.

This chain links TRBV9 with TRBJ2-1; 11 nucleotides align to TRBD2. Per germline, CDR1 SGDLS and CDR2 YYNGEE. The ends lost 4 bases at V and 2 bases at J; junction bases unmatched: 5. The CDR3 has 16 amino acids. CDR3 nucleotide sequence: TGTGCCAGCAGCTTGGGGACTAGCGGAGCCTACAATGAGCAGTTCTTC. It yields the protein CASSLGTSGAYNEQFF.

This sequence joins TRBV5-1 and TRBJ2-1; a possible D gene is TRBD2 (6 bases). Trimming pared 0 bases from V and 6 bases from J, leaving 13 bases between. CDR3 size: 15 residues. Germline V gives CDR1 SGHRS, CDR2 YFSETQ. The CDR3 DNA reads TGCGCCAGCAGCTTGGAACCGGGAGCAGGCAATGAGCAGTTCTTC. The encoded protein is CASSLEPGAGNEQFF.

The chain carries TRBV5-1 and TRBJ1-4; D possibly corresponds to TRBD1 (6 bases). V shed 0 bases and J shed 3 bases, with 9 bases lying between them. The germline gives CDR1 SGHRS, CDR2 YFSETQ. This CDR3 spans 15 amino acids. The CDR3 sequence is CASSLEGTPNEKLFF. DNA for the CDR3: TGCGCCAGCAGCTTGGAAGGGACACCTAATGAAAAACTGTTTTTT.

This clone was recorded a few times. The CDR3 DNA reads as TGTGCCAGCACTCTGGCTCGGATGGTTACGGGGAACACTGAAGCTTTCTTT. This sequence encodes CASTLARMVTGNTEAFF. This chain uses TRBV2 with TRBJ1-1; no clear D. This CDR3 has 17 amino acids. V dropped 7 bases and J dropped 1 base, with 22 bases sitting between them. Germline values: CDR1 SNHLY, CDR2 FYNNEI.

The V call is TRBV2, the J call TRBJ1-2, with TRBD1 matching 7 bases. J was trimmed by 2 bases and V by 5 bases; bases with no gene match: 8. CDR1 and CDR2 from the germline V gene are SNHLY and FYNNEI. This CDR3 is built from 15 residues. CDR3 DNA: TGTGCCAGCAGTCTCCTCAGGGGGAAAAACTATGGCTACACCTTC. Translating gives CASSLLRGKNYGYTF.

V usage is TRBV5-4 and J usage is TRBJ2-1; the D call may be TRBD1 or TRBD2 (6 bases each). CDR3 length: 13 residues. Germline CDR1 SGHNT, CDR2 YYREEE (reference sequence). Trimming shortened V by 4 bases and J by 6 bases, and 11 bases separated the two germline ends. The CDR3 region is CASSRRGANEQFF. The CDR3 nucleotides are TGTGCCAGCAGCCGAAGGGGGGCCAATGAGCAGTTCTTC.

The CDR3 sequence is CASSPRTGTFYEQYF. CDR3 bases: TGTGCCAGCAGCCCCCGGACCGGGACTTTCTACGAGCAGTACTTC. The V gene is TRBV11-2, the J gene TRBJ2-7; a weak D match, TRBD2 (6 bases). The germline CDR1 and CDR2 sequences are SGHAT and FQNNGV. This CDR3 spans 15 amino acids. Trimming removed 5 bases from V and 3 bases from J, with 17 bases in between.

The chain combines TRBV27 with TRBJ2-6, with 7 positions matching TRBD1. The CDR3 contains 17 residues. The junction had 8 bases not matched to a gene; V was cut back by 6 bases and J by 0 bases. Germline V CDR1 and CDR2: MNHEY, SMNVEV (reference sequence). The CDR3 bases are TGTGCCAGCAGAAGGGACAGACTTAGCTCTGGGGCCAACGTCCTGACTTTC. Translation gives CASRRDRLSSGANVLTF.